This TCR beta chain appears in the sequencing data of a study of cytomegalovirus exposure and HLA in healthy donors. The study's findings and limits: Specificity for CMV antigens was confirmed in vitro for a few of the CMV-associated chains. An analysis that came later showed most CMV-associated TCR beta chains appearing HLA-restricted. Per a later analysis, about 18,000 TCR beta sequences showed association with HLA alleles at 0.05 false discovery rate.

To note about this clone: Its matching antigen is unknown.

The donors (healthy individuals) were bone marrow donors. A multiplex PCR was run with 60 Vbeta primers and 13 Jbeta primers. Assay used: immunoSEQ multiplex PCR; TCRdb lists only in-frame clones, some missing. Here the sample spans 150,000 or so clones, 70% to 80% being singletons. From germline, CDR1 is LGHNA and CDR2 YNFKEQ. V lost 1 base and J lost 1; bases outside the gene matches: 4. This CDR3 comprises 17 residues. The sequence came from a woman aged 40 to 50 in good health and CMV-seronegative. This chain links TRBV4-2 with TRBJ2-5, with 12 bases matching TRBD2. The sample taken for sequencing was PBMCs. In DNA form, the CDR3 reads TGTGCCAGCAGCCAAGGGACTAGCGGGGACCTCCAAGAGACCCAGTACTTC. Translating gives CASSQGTSGDLQETQYF.